This T cell receptor beta chain is drawn from a study of T cell changes during pregnancy in multiple sclerosis. Germline values: CDR1 SGHNT, CDR2 YYREEE (reference sequence). V lost 4 bases and J lost 3; bases outside the gene matches: 11. CDR3 length: 17 amino acids. Clones were read by immunoSEQ multiplex PCR, and TCRdb kept only the in-frame ones, dropping some. Of around 30,000 clones in the sample, 75% to 95% are singletons; the top ten hold 6.2%. The chain uses TRBV5-4 and TRBJ2-2, with 8 nucleotides matching TRBD2. The source was CD8+ T cells from peripheral blood mononuclear cells, collected before pregnancy. This clonotype was sampled from a female donor with multiple sclerosis, enrolled in a pregnancy study. The CDR3 reads CASSRSPAGVDTGELFF. CDR3 bases: TGTGCCAGCAGCAGATCGCCAGCGGGAGTCGACACCGGGGAGCTGTTTTTT.